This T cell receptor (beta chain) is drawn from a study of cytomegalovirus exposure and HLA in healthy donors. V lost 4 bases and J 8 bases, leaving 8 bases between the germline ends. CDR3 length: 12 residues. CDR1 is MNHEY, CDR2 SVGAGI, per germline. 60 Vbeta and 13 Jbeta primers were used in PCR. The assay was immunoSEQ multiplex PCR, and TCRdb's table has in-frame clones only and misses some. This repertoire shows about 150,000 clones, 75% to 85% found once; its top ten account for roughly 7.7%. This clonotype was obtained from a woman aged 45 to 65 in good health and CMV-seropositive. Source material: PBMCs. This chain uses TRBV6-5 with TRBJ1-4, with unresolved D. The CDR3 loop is CASSSEGEKLFF. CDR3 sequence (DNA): TGTGCCAGCAGTTCTGAGGGCGAAAAACTGTTTTTT.